The 24 T cell receptor beta chains presented below share a single source sample, sequenced in a study of cytomegalovirus exposure and HLA in healthy donors. Sequencing used immunoSEQ multiplex PCR; TCRdb keeps in-frame clones, though not all of them. The repertoire holds 160,000 or so clones, with around nine tenths as singletons. Sequenced sample: PBMCs. The source of these receptors is a man aged 18 to 35 in good health and CMV-seronegative.

The J gene is TRBJ2-1, the V gene TRBV2; 8 positions agree with TRBD2. V lost 2 bases, J lost 6 bases, and 6 bases stayed unmatched. The CDR3 runs 15 residues. Germline assignment: CDR1 SNHLY and CDR2 FYNNEI. CDR3 sequence reads: CASSESSGAFNEQFF. Here the CDR3 DNA reads TGTGCCAGCAGTGAAAGTAGCGGGGCTTTCAATGAGCAGTTCTTC.

The chain recombines TRBV7-6 with TRBJ2-3, with 8 positions matching TRBD2. V trimming: 4 bases; J trimming: 2 bases; junction bases outside the gene matches: 8. Germline V gene data show CDR1 as SGHVS and CDR2 as FNYEAQ. CDR3 size: 16 residues. The CDR3 protein is CASSSGGDYLTDTQYF. The CDR3 DNA reads as TGTGCCAGCAGCTCGGGGGGGGACTACCTCACAGATACGCAGTATTTT.

The chain links TRBV30 to TRBJ1-1, with unresolved D. V lost 0 bases, J lost 1 base, and 9 bases lay in between. CDR1 is GTSNPN and CDR2 is SVGIG in the germline V gene (reference sequence). The CDR3 consists of 14 residues. CDR3 nucleotides: TGTGCCTGGAGTGTATCCGCGGAGAACACTGAAGCTTTCTTT. Its translation is CAWSVSAENTEAFF. Filled out from reference TRBV30 and TRBJ1-1, the complete variable domain reads SQTIHQWPATLVQPVGSPLSLECTVEGTSNPNLYWYRQAAGRGLQLLFYSVGIGQISSEVPQNLSASRPQDRQFILSSKKLLLSDSGFYLCAWSVSAENTEAFFGQGTRLTVV.

The chain joins TRBV27 to TRBJ2-1, with 7 bases lining up with TRBD2. The CDR3 consists of 15 residues. The V segment lost 5 bases and the J segment 0 bases; nucleotides outside the gene matches: 4. Germline V CDR1 and CDR2: MNHEY, SMNVEV (reference sequence). DNA for the CDR3: TGTGCCAGCAGTGCTTGGACTAGCTCCTACAATGAGCAGTTCTTC. Protein: CASSAWTSSYNEQFF.

V usage is TRBV4-1 and J usage is TRBJ2-7, with D tentatively TRBD1 (6 bases). This CDR3 is 15 amino acids long. CDR1 is MGHRA, CDR2 YSYEKL, per germline. V lost 0 bases and J 0 bases, leaving 9 bases between the germline ends. This chain's CDR3 is CASSQDGGGSYEQYF. In DNA form, the CDR3 reads TGCGCCAGCAGCCAAGATGGGGGCGGCTCCTACGAGCAGTACTTC.

The chain uses TRBV30 and TRBJ1-3; D is unresolved. Germline-derived CDR1 and CDR2 are GTSNPN and SVGIG (reference sequence). The CDR3 sequence is 16 residues long. The V and J ends lost 3 bases and 0 bases respectively, with 15 bases between them. CDR3 in amino acids: CAWSLGSSSSGNTIYF. The CDR3 DNA follows: TGTGCCTGGAGCCTAGGGAGTTCCAGCTCTGGAAACACCATATATTTT. Filled out from reference TRBV30 and TRBJ1-3, the complete variable domain reads SQTIHQWPATLVQPVGSPLSLECTVEGTSNPNLYWYRQAAGRGLQLLFYSVGIGQISSEVPQNLSASRPQDRQFILSSKKLLLSDSGFYLCAWSLGSSSSGNTIYFGEGSWLTVV.

CDR3 sequence: CASGPLADEQFF. The CDR3, as DNA: TGTGCCAGCGGGCCGCTAGCTGATGAGCAGTTCTTC. The V gene is TRBV18, the J gene TRBJ2-1; the D gene is possibly TRBD2 (5 bases). Germline lookup yields CDR1 KGHSH and CDR2 LQKENI. The CDR3 is 12 residues long. The ends were cut back, 8 bases at V and 8 bases at J, with 13 bases in the middle.

This clone was detected only once. The genes are TRBV27 and TRBJ1-4; D is uncertain. V dropped 4 bases and J dropped 7 bases, with 16 bases sitting between them. Germline CDR1 and CDR2: MNHEY and SMNVEV (reference sequence). This CDR3 is built from 15 residues. The chain's CDR3 is CASSSRLGGGEKLFF. Here the CDR3 DNA reads TGTGCCAGCAGTTCACGATTGGGTGGAGGTGAAAAACTGTTTTTT.

The chain carries TRBV6-4 and TRBJ2-3; 14 nucleotides agree with TRBD2. The CDR3 sequence is 15 residues long. Germline V gene lookup returns CDR1 MRHNA and CDR2 SNTAGT. V lost 4 bases and J lost 8; bases outside the gene matches: 5. CDR3 nucleotides: TGTGCCAGCAGTGGCTCTGGGACTAGCGGGAGTACGCAGTATTTT. It specifies CASSGSGTSGSTQYF.

The V call is TRBV7-8, the J call TRBJ2-1; the D gene is possibly TRBD2 (6 bases). Deletions cut 3 bases from V and 8 bases from J, with 23 bases between. The CDR3 has 17 amino acids. Germline assignment: CDR1 SGHVS and CDR2 FQNEAQ. In DNA, the CDR3 is TGTGCCAGCAGCTTGCGCGGAGGGAGGATAGCTGGCGATGAGCAGTTCTTC. Protein product: CASSLRGGRIAGDEQFF.

The rearrangement joins TRBV28 to TRBJ2-5, with TRBD1 as a possible D gene (5 bases). V lost 6 bases, J lost 2 bases, and 16 bases lay in between. The CDR3 runs 15 residues. The V gene's germline CDR1 is MDHEN and CDR2 SYDVKM. The CDR3: CASRPRWGGQETQYF. The CDR3 region has the DNA TGTGCCAGCAGGCCCCGGTGGGGCGGTCAAGAGACCCAGTACTTC.

This clone was recorded once. V gene TRBV7-9 combines with J gene TRBJ1-3; D gene unclear. The germline V and J ends were trimmed by 5 bases and 4 bases, with 9 bases remaining between them. Germline V gene lookup returns CDR1 SEHNR and CDR2 FQNEAQ (reference sequence). The CDR3 has 13 amino acids. CDR3 nucleotides: TGTGCCAGCAGCCTACAGACGGGAAACACCATATATTTT. Its translation is CASSLQTGNTIYF.

This rearrangement joins TRBV28 to TRBJ1-2, with D tentatively TRBD1 (6 bases). Looked up from germline, CDR1 is MDHEN and CDR2 is SYDVKM. The ends were cut back, 3 bases at V and 6 bases at J, with 14 bases in the middle. This CDR3 comprises 14 residues. CDR3: CASSFRGGGNGYTF. The CDR3 bases are TGTGCCAGCAGTTTTAGAGGGGGGGGTAATGGCTACACCTTC.

This clone was observed a few times. The rearrangement links TRBV27 to TRBJ2-2, with D uncertain. Germline V lookup: CDR1 MNHEY, CDR2 SMNVEV (reference sequence). The CDR3 loop spans 13 amino acids. The V end was cut by 8 bases, the J end by 3 bases, with 10 bases between. Here the CDR3 DNA reads TGTGCCAGCTCCGGAGTCTACACCGGGGAGCTGTTTTTT. Translating it yields CASSGVYTGELFF.

The V gene is TRBV5-1, the J gene TRBJ2-1, with D unresolved. The CDR3 has 14 amino acids. Germline CDR1 SGHRS, CDR2 YFSETQ. Trimming pared 4 bases from V and 0 bases from J, leaving 8 bases between. The CDR3 protein is CASSVQSSYNEQFF. In nucleotides, the CDR3 is TGCGCCAGCAGCGTACAGAGCTCCTACAATGAGCAGTTCTTC.

Concerning this clone itself: Compared with germline, one end of the junction differs, possibly owing to a read error. The gene calls are TRBV12-5 and TRBJ2-1, with TRBD1 matching over 8 bases. Germline V lookup: CDR1 LGHNT, CDR2 FRNRAP. The length of the CDR3 is 12 residues. CDR3: CASGRQGFERFF. The CDR3 DNA sequence: TGTGCTAGTGGCCGACAGGGGTTCGAGCGGTTCTTC.

V and J are TRBV7-2 and TRBJ2-7; possibly TRBD2 for D (6 bases). The CDR3 contains 15 residues. Germline lookup yields CDR1 SGHTA and CDR2 FQGNSA. V was trimmed by 5 bases and J by 7 bases, leaving 21 bases between them. DNA of the CDR3: TGTGCCAGCAGCCTACAAGCGGGCCAACGCCGGGAGCAGTACTTC. This codes for CASSLQAGQRREQYF.

This sequence joins TRBV6-5 and TRBJ2-3; D is uncertain. Germline V lookup: CDR1 MNHEY, CDR2 SVGAGI. CDR3 size: 13 residues. CDR3 sequence: CAHARRFTDTQYF. The CDR3 bases are TGTGCTCATGCTAGACGGTTCACAGATACGCAGTATTTT.

The chain has TRBV4-1 and TRBJ1-2; 10 nucleotides match TRBD1. V dropped 4 bases and J dropped 2; count of bases not matched to a gene: 10. The germline gives CDR1 MGHRA, CDR2 YSYEKL. This CDR3 comprises 17 residues. The CDR3 bases are TGCGCCAGCAGCCCGCCGGGGACAGGGGTTGGGAACTATGGCTACACCTTC. Amino acid sequence: CASSPPGTGVGNYGYTF.

The chain links TRBV28 to TRBJ2-2, with a weak D call TRBD2 (5 bases). V was clipped by 7 bases and J by 0 bases, with 9 bases between them. The CDR3 has 14 amino acids. Per germline, CDR1 MDHEN and CDR2 SYDVKM. CDR3: CASNYGTNTGELFF. The CDR3 DNA follows: TGTGCCAGCAACTACGGGACGAACACCGGGGAGCTGTTTTTT.

This chain uses TRBV10-1 with TRBJ1-1; TRBD1 might be the D (6 bases). The CDR3 spans 17 residues. Germline CDR1 and CDR2: WNHNN and SYGVQD (reference sequence). V was shortened by 3 bases and J by 5 bases, with 22 bases between the two germline ends. The CDR3 loop is CASSDNMGAADKTEAFF. The CDR3 bases are TGCGCCAGCAGTGATAATATGGGGGCCGCAGATAAGACTGAAGCTTTCTTT.

V is TRBV14 and J is TRBJ2-7; 9 bases agree with TRBD2. CDR3 length equals 16 residues. Germline lookup yields CDR1 SGHDN and CDR2 FVKESK. V lost 5 bases and J lost 8; bases outside the gene matches: 16. Here the CDR3 DNA reads TGTGCCAGCAGCAATAGCGGGAGCATAACCTTGGCAAAGCAGTACTTC. Translating gives CASSNSGSITLAKQYF.

The chain uses TRBV6-5 and TRBJ2-3; TRBD2 matches 13 bases. The CDR3 runs 15 residues. Germline CDR1 reads MNHEY; CDR2 reads SVGAGI. V dropped 6 bases and J dropped 4; count of bases not matched to a gene: 4. The CDR3 reads CASRLAGGPSDTQYF. CDR3 sequence (DNA): TGTGCCAGCAGACTAGCGGGAGGGCCGTCAGATACGCAGTATTTT.

This chain connects TRBV5-6 to TRBJ2-1; 9 nucleotides line up with TRBD1. This CDR3 region has 18 residues. Germline assignment: CDR1 SGHDT and CDR2 YYEEEE. V lost 4 bases to trimming and J lost 7 bases; unmatched junction nucleotides: 18. The CDR3 protein is CASSLTAGTGRMVNEQFF. The CDR3 DNA reads as TGTGCCAGCAGCCTAACAGCCGGGACAGGGAGAATGGTTAATGAGCAGTTCTTC.